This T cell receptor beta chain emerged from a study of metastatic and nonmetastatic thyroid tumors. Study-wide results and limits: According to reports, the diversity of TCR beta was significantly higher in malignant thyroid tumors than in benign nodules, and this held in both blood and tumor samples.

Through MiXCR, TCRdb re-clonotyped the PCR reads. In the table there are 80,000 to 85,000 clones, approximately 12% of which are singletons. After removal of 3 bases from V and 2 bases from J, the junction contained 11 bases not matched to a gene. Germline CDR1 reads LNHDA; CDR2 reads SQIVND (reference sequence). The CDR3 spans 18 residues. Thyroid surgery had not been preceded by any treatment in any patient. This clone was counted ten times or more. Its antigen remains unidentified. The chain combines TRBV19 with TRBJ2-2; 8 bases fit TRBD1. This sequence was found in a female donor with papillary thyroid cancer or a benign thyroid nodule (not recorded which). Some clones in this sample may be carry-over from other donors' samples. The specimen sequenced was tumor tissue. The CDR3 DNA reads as TGTGCCAGTAGTATTGGTTGGGACAGGACTCAAAACACCGGGGAGCTGTTTTTT. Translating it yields CASSIGWDRTQNTGELFF.